The 31 T cell receptor beta chains in this list originate from one sample, sequenced in a study of control samples from healthy donors and cancer patients. Using immunoSEQ multiplex PCR, the repertoire was profiled, and TCRdb retains in-frame clones only, with some absent. The sample yields about 47,000 clones, roughly 80% seen once. Sequencing was done on a sample of blood. The receptors shown here come from a man in his sixties or seventies in good health.

The V call is TRBV5-6, the J call TRBJ1-6; TRBD1 matches 9 bases. The CDR3 has 15 amino acids. Germline CDR1 is SGHDT and CDR2 is YYEEEE. J gave up 6 bases and V 4 bases, and 5 bases lay outside the gene matches. DNA for the CDR3: TGTGCCAGCAGCCCCCGACAGGGGGTTAATTCACCCCTCCACTTT. It is translated as CASSPRQGVNSPLHF. Using reference TRBV5-6 and TRBJ1-6 for the parts outside the CDR3, the full variable domain is DAGVTQSPTHLIKTRGQQVTLRCSPKSGHDTVSWYQQALGQGPQFIFQYYEEEERQRGNFPDRFSGHQFPNYSSELNVNALLLGDSALYLCASSPRQGVNSPLHFGNGTRLTVT.

The chain carries TRBV7-9 and TRBJ1-6; no clear D gene. The V and J ends lost 2 bases and 7 bases respectively, with 3 bases between them. The germline V gene encodes CDR1 SEHNR and CDR2 FQNEAQ (reference sequence). CDR3 length: 12 amino acids. The chain's CDR3 is CASSLRNSPLHF. The CDR3 nucleotides read TGTGCCAGCAGCTTAAGAAATTCACCCCTCCACTTT.

The V gene is TRBV7-2, the J gene TRBJ2-5; D is perhaps TRBD1 (5 bases). The CDR3 length is 13 residues. Trimming took 8 bases from V and 5 from J, leaving 15 bases between them. Germline V gives CDR1 SGHTA, CDR2 FQGNSA. The CDR3 DNA is TGTGCCAGCTTTTCAAGGGCAGGGGAGACCCAGTACTTC. It specifies CASFSRAGETQYF.

The chain combines TRBV5-6 with TRBJ1-2; no clear D gene. CDR1 and CDR2 (germline): SGHDT, YYEEEE. This CDR3 is 12 amino acids long. Trimming took 4 bases from V and 5 from J, leaving 9 bases between them. The chain's CDR3 is CASSRPLYGYTF. CDR3 sequence (DNA): TGTGCCAGCAGCCGCCCCCTTTATGGCTACACCTTC.

The chain links TRBV19 to TRBJ2-4; no clear D. Between the trimmed V and J ends, which lost 4 bases and 10 bases, there was a span of 8 bases. The V gene's germline CDR1 is LNHDA and CDR2 SQIVND (reference sequence). The CDR3 loop spans 11 amino acids. CDR3: CASSNYAIQYF. In nucleotides, the CDR3 is TGTGCCAGTAGTAATTACGCAATTCAGTACTTC.

This clone was observed a few times. The chain uses TRBV20-1 and TRBJ2-1; 7 bases are a match to TRBD1. Trimming removed 6 bases from V and 15 bases from J; junction bases left unmatched: 8. The CDR3 spans 10 residues. CDR1 is DFQATT and CDR2 is SNEGSKA in the germline V gene (reference sequence). The CDR3 nucleotides are TGCAGTGCGCCAGGGACAGAGGGGTTCTTC. Its translation is CSAPGTEGFF.

The chain uses TRBV19 and TRBJ2-3; D may be TRBD1 or TRBD2 (6 bases each). The CDR3 consists of 14 residues. V was trimmed by 3 bases and J by 6 bases, leaving 13 bases between them. Germline V gene data show CDR1 as LNHDA and CDR2 as SQIVND (reference sequence). The CDR3 bases are TGTGCCAGTAGTATGGGGGGCACCTCCGATACGCAGTATTTT. Amino acids: CASSMGGTSDTQYF.

The chain is built from TRBV15 and TRBJ2-1, with D maybe TRBD1 (6 bases). V lost 3 bases and J 6 bases, leaving 21 bases between the germline ends. In germline, CDR1 is LNHNV, CDR2 YYDKDF (reference sequence). The CDR3 has 17 amino acids. The CDR3 nucleotides read TGTGCCACCAGCAGCGGCCGTGACAGGAATCTCCTCAATGAGCAGTTCTTC. It yields the protein CATSSGRDRNLLNEQFF.

The V and J genes are TRBV10-1 and TRBJ1-1, with 9 bases that match TRBD1. The length of the CDR3 is 15 residues. After removal of 2 bases from V and 1 base from J, the junction contained 2 bases not matched to a gene. Germline values: CDR1 WNHNN, CDR2 SYGVQD (reference sequence). This CDR3 reads CASSEGTGTNTEAFF. As DNA, the CDR3 is TGCGCCAGCAGTGAGGGGACAGGGACGAACACTGAAGCTTTCTTT.

This clone was seen a few times. The genes are TRBV4-2 and TRBJ2-1, with 9 bases aligning to TRBD2. V lost 9 bases and J lost 6; bases outside the gene matches: 0. Germline CDR1 and CDR2: LGHNA and YNFKEQ. This CDR3 has 11 residues. The CDR3 reads CASSGGNEQFF. In DNA, the CDR3 is TGTGCCAGTAGCGGGGGCAATGAGCAGTTCTTC.

This chain links TRBV12-3 or TRBV12-4 with TRBJ1-1; no firm D call. The CDR3 runs to 12 residues. The germline V and J ends were trimmed by 5 bases and 1 base, with 5 bases remaining between them. CDR3 sequence: CASSPTNTEAFF. DNA for the CDR3: TGTGCCAGCAGTCCTACGAACACTGAAGCTTTCTTT.

The rearrangement uses TRBV9 and TRBJ2-1; 10 bases map to TRBD2. The CDR3 length is 17 residues. Germline values: CDR1 SGDLS, CDR2 YYNGEE. The junction had 11 bases not matched to a gene; V was cut back by 2 bases and J by 6 bases. CDR3 coding DNA: TGTGCCAGCAGCGTTACCAGCGGGAGGGTCGGCGGCAATGAGCAGTTCTTC. This sequence encodes CASSVTSGRVGGNEQFF.

This chain connects TRBV28 to TRBJ2-1; tentative D call: TRBD2 (7 bases). CDR3 length: 16 amino acids. CDR1 is MDHEN, CDR2 SYDVKM, per germline. The V and J ends lost 5 bases and 4 bases respectively, with 18 bases between them. In DNA, the CDR3 is TGTGCCAGCAGTAGGGGGGGGACGGTGGTATACAATGAGCAGTTCTTC. It encodes CASSRGGTVVYNEQFF.

V usage is TRBV4-1 and J usage is TRBJ2-3; D possibly corresponds to TRBD1 (6 bases). Germline V gives CDR1 MGHRA, CDR2 YSYEKL. The CDR3 loop spans 15 amino acids. V lost 3 bases and J 0 bases, leaving 10 bases between the germline ends. CDR3 in DNA: TGCGCCAGCAGCCAGGACAGTATCAGCACAGATACGCAGTATTTT. Translation: CASSQDSISTDTQYF.

CDR3 DNA sequence: TGCAGCGTTGTCAGTTCCACCGGGGAGCTGTTTTTT. Encoded protein: CSVVSSTGELFF. The chain combines TRBV29-1 with TRBJ2-2, with D uncertain. The CDR3 is 12 amino acids. V lost 4 bases, J lost 4 bases, and 7 bases lay in between. Germline V lookup: CDR1 SQVTM, CDR2 ANQGSEA.

This chain uses TRBV7-9 with TRBJ2-7; D possibly uses TRBD1 or TRBD2 (7 bases each). The CDR3 contains 15 residues. Germline V lookup: CDR1 SEHNR, CDR2 FQNEAQ (reference sequence). V was cut by 5 bases and J by 0 bases, with 14 bases left in between. The CDR3 DNA reads as TGTGCCAGCAGCCAAGGGGGCGGGAGCTCCTACGAGCAGTACTTC. It specifies CASSQGGGSSYEQYF.

The rearrangement joins TRBV2 to TRBJ2-3; TRBD2 agrees at 10 bases. This CDR3 is built from 15 residues. J lost 4 bases, V lost 7 bases, and 8 bases had no gene match. Germline values: CDR1 SNHLY, CDR2 FYNNEI. The CDR3 sequence: CASTSGRRRADTQYF. The CDR3, as DNA: TGTGCCAGCACTAGCGGGAGACGAAGGGCAGATACGCAGTATTTT.

The rearrangement joins TRBV28 to TRBJ1-2, with 10 bases lining up with TRBD1. The CDR3 has 14 residues. The germline V gene has CDR1 MDHEN and CDR2 SYDVKM. V shed 4 bases, J shed 8 bases, and the junction held 7 bases outside the gene matches. CDR3 loop: CASSSGQGSGGYTF. In nucleotides, the CDR3 is TGTGCCAGCAGTTCGGGACAGGGGTCAGGCGGCTACACCTTC.

This clone was detected only a few times. The rearrangement links TRBV15 to TRBJ1-2, with a possible D match to TRBD1 (5 bases). The CDR3 totals 14 residues. Deletions cut 5 bases from V and 6 bases from J, with 16 bases between. The V gene's germline CDR1 is LNHNV and CDR2 YYDKDF (reference sequence). Here the CDR3 reads CATSSTGRGHGYTF. The DNA for the CDR3 is TGTGCCACCAGCTCCACCGGTAGGGGTCATGGCTACACCTTC.

CDR3 sequence (DNA): TGTGCCAGCAGTTTGGGAACAGTTACCAATTCACCCCTCCACTTT. It specifies CASSLGTVTNSPLHF. The chain joins TRBV28 to TRBJ1-6; D unclear. The ends were cut back, 3 bases at V and 7 bases at J, with 13 bases in the middle. Germline V gives CDR1 MDHEN, CDR2 SYDVKM. This CDR3 is built from 15 residues. Using reference TRBV28 and TRBJ1-6 for the parts outside the CDR3, the full variable domain is DVKVTQSSRYLVKRTGEKVFLECVQDMDHENMFWYRQDPGLGLRLIYFSYDVKMKEKGDIPEGYSVSREKKERFSLILESASTNQTSMYLCASSLGTVTNSPLHFGNGTRLTVT.

Remarks on this clone: The sample holds other DNA sequences that translate to the same CDR3. V usage is TRBV30 and J usage is TRBJ1-5; 8 positions match TRBD1. The CDR3 extends over 15 amino acids. Germline V gene data show CDR1 as GTSNPN and CDR2 as SVGIG (reference sequence). V was clipped by 0 bases and J by 5 bases; unmatched bases: 6. The CDR3 sequence is CAWSVGTGGYQPQHF. The CDR3 nucleotides are TGTGCCTGGAGTGTAGGAACAGGGGGATATCAGCCCCAGCATTTT.

This sequence joins TRBV11-3 and TRBJ2-1, with TRBD2 matching over 9 bases. The CDR3 consists of 17 residues. After removal of 1 base from V and 8 bases from J, the junction contained 12 bases not matched to a gene. Germline CDR1 and CDR2: SGHNT and YENEEA. The CDR3 coding sequence is TGTGCCAGCAGCTTAGGAGTAGCGGGAGAAGAGTTCGATGAGCAGTTCTTC. As protein: CASSLGVAGEEFDEQFF.

This chain links TRBV12-3 or TRBV12-4 with TRBJ1-4, with TRBD1 identical over 7 bases. V was pared by 0 bases and J by 12 bases, with 4 bases of the junction left unmatched. The CDR3 runs 13 residues. CDR3 coding DNA: TGTGCCAGCAGTTTAGCAAACAGGGGAGAACTGTTTTTT. Translation gives CASSLANRGELFF.

The rearrangement joins TRBV4-1 to TRBJ2-3; 8 bases are shared with TRBD2. After removal of 0 bases from V and 1 base from J, the junction contained 3 bases not matched to a gene. The CDR3 has 16 amino acids. In germline, CDR1 is MGHRA, CDR2 YSYEKL. In nucleotides, the CDR3 is TGCGCCAGCAGCCAAGAAGCGGGGGCCCGCACAGATACGCAGTATTTT. Translated: CASSQEAGARTDTQYF.

The chain combines TRBV4-1 with TRBJ2-7, with TRBD1 matching 10 bases. Per germline, CDR1 MGHRA and CDR2 YSYEKL. V lost 4 bases to trimming and J lost 3 bases; unmatched junction nucleotides: 0. The CDR3 length is 13 residues. CDR3 coding DNA: TGCGCCAGCAGCCGGGACAGGGGCTACGAGCAGTACTTC. This encodes CASSRDRGYEQYF.

This chain uses TRBV6-5 with TRBJ2-1; 11 nucleotides line up with TRBD2. The CDR3 spans 14 residues. Germline loops: CDR1 MNHEY, CDR2 SVGAGI. V lost 6 bases and J lost 6; bases outside the gene matches: 4. Here the CDR3 reads CASSPTSGGNEQFF. CDR3 in DNA: TGTGCCAGCAGCCCAACTAGCGGGGGCAATGAGCAGTTCTTC.

CDR3 bases: TGCGCCAGCAGCACACTCCCCGGGACCACAGATACGCAGTATTTT. Translation gives CASSTLPGTTDTQYF. V and J are TRBV5-1 and TRBJ2-3, with D perhaps assigned TRBD1 or TRBD2 (5 bases each). CDR1 is SGHRS, CDR2 YFSETQ, per germline. Deletions cut 4 bases from V and 2 bases from J, with 14 bases between. The CDR3 runs 15 residues.

This chain connects TRBV5-1 to TRBJ1-2; 7 bases align to TRBD1. The CDR3 extends over 17 amino acids. The V segment lost 1 base and the J segment 2 bases; nucleotides outside the gene matches: 11. Germline assignment: CDR1 SGHRS and CDR2 YFSETQ. The CDR3: CASSLISGPGQNYGYTF. The DNA of the CDR3 is TGCGCCAGCAGCTTGATCTCGGGGCCGGGACAGAACTATGGCTACACCTTC.

This chain uses TRBV11-2 with TRBJ2-7, with D possibly TRBD2 on 6 matching bases. This CDR3 is built from 15 residues. Between the trimmed V and J ends, which lost 5 bases and 8 bases, there was a span of 22 bases. The V gene's germline CDR1 is SGHAT and CDR2 FQNNGV. CDR3 loop: CASSRLGESGRKQYF. CDR3 bases: TGTGCCAGCAGCCGACTGGGGGAATCGGGGAGGAAGCAGTACTTC.

V gene TRBV3-1 (or the pseudogene TRBV3-2) combines with J gene TRBJ2-6; D gene uncertain. Germline V gene sequence: CDR1 LGHDT, CDR2 YNNKEL (reference sequence). CDR3 length: 13 residues. V was cut by 8 bases and J by 0 bases, with 5 bases left in between. The CDR3 DNA sequence: TGTGCCAGCTCCATCTCTGGGGCCAACGTCCTGACTTTC. Its protein is CASSISGANVLTF.

The genes are TRBV28 and TRBJ2-5, with TRBD1 matching over 7 bases. V lost 5 bases and J lost 4; bases outside the gene matches: 13. The germline gives CDR1 MDHEN, CDR2 SYDVKM. CDR3 length: 16 residues. The CDR3 DNA is TGTGCCAGCAGTCCCCTCAGGGGACAGCCGAGAGAGACCCAGTACTTC. This codes for CASSPLRGQPRETQYF.